These T cell receptor beta chains were read from a single sample in a study of OX40 agonist ivuxolimab in advanced cancers. Sequencing used immunoSEQ multiplex PCR; TCRdb keeps in-frame clones, though not all of them. The sample includes around 50,000 clones, 79% of them seen just once. The sample was CD4+ or CD8+ T cells sorted from blood, taken in a trial of the OX40 agonist ivuxolimab. Receptors were obtained from an adult with an advanced solid tumor such as melanoma, head and neck, liver or kidney cancer. Both conserved end residues are part of each CDR3. D genes are given only for firm matches. Clone size, where shown, is once, few, many, or a class for clones that have expanded.

v_gene	j_gene	d_gene	abundance	CDR3nt	CDR3aa
TRBV5-4	TRBJ1-1	TRBD1	NA	TGTGCCAGCAGCCGAAGTACAGGGGTCACTGAAGCTTTCTTT	CASSRSTGVTEAFF
TRBV7-8	TRBJ2-1	TRBD1	NA	TGTGCCAGCACCCATAGAAGGAAACAGGGGGCCGGTGAGCAGTTCTTC	CASTHRRKQGAGEQFF
TRBV4-1	TRBJ2-2	TRBD2	NA	TGCGCCAGCAGCGCAACCGGGACTAGGATCGGGGAGCTGTTTTTT	CASSATGTRIGELFF
TRBV15	TRBJ1-1	NA	few	TGTGCCACCAGCAGAGACGGTCTCGGGGGTTTGAACACTGAAGCTTTCTTT	CATSRDGLGGLNTEAFF
TRBV25-1	TRBJ1-6	NA	NA	TGTGCCAGCAGCACGAGTGGGACCGGGAATTCACCCCTCCACTTT	CASSTSGTGNSPLHF
TRBV5-1	TRBJ2-5	NA	NA	TGCGCCAGCACCCAGCACCGAAACGGACTAGAGACCCAGTACTTC	CASTQHRNGLETQYF
TRBV6-5	TRBJ1-2	NA	NA	TGTGTCAGCAGTTCATTATCGCCCCATGGCTACACCTTC	CVSSSLSPHGYTF
TRBV28	TRBJ1-5	TRBD1	NA	TGTGCCAGTAGGATCTACAGGGGGGGGCTTAATCAGCCCCAGCATTTT	CASRIYRGGLNQPQHF
TRBV6-6	TRBJ1-6	TRBD1	NA	TGTGCCAGCAGTATCGGACAGGCCAATAATTCACCCCTCCACTTT	CASSIGQANNSPLHF
TRBV6-1	TRBJ2-7	TRBD1	NA	TGTGCCAGCAACCCAACAGGGGGCGCATCCGAGCAGTACTTC	CASNPTGGASEQYF
TRBV6-5	TRBJ1-6	NA	NA	TGTGCCAGCAGTCCGCCGGGACGGTATAATTCACCCCTCCACTTT	CASSPPGRYNSPLHF
TRBV2	TRBJ1-5	NA	few	TGTGCCAGCAGTTGGGACCGCAGCGAGGGGCCCCAGCATTTT	CASSWDRSEGPQHF
TRBV19	TRBJ2-2	TRBD2	NA	TGTGCCAGTAGCCAGGGGGCCGGACTAGCGGGAGCGAACACCGGGGAGCTGTTTTTT	CASSQGAGLAGANTGELFF
TRBV6-1	TRBJ2-2	NA	NA	TGTGCCAGCAGGGAACAAAGCGTGGCCACCGGGGAGCTGTTTTTT	CASREQSVATGELFF
TRBV19	TRBJ1-2	NA	NA	TGTGCCAGTAGTATAGTGCCAGGGGCCCGTAACTATGGCTACACCTTC	CASSIVPGARNYGYTF
TRBV18	TRBJ2-1	NA	few	TGTGCCAGCTCACCAGGGAATGAGCAGTTCTTC	CASSPGNEQFF
TRBV28	TRBJ2-6	NA	NA	TGTGCCAGCGCTTCCGGGGCCAACGTCCTGACTTTC	CASASGANVLTF
TRBV2	TRBJ1-5	TRBD1	NA	TGTGCCAGCAGAGGGACAGGGGGCGCGAATCAGCCCCAGCATTTT	CASRGTGGANQPQHF
TRBV19	TRBJ1-2	NA	NA	TGTGCCAGTAGTAATGGTCAGGGATCTGGAGGCTACACCTTC	CASSNGQGSGGYTF
TRBV6-6	TRBJ1-1	TRBD1	NA	TGTGCCAGCAGTTGGGGGGACAGTGAAGCTTTCTTT	CASSWGDSEAFF
TRBV6-5	TRBJ2-7	NA	NA	TGTGCCAGCAGTTGGGGGCCGGGAGCGACCTACGAGCAGTACTTC	CASSWGPGATYEQYF
TRBV7-2	TRBJ2-7	TRBD1	NA	TGTGCCAGCAGCTTAGCGGTGACAGGGTTCCACGAGCAGTACTTC	CASSLAVTGFHEQYF
TRBV11-3	TRBJ2-1	TRBD2	few	TGTGCCAGCAGCCGGAGCGGGAGCTCCTACAATGAGCAGTTCTTC	CASSRSGSSYNEQFF
TRBV18	TRBJ1-4	TRBD1	NA	TGTGCCAGCTCACCACCGGGGGACAGGGGTGAAAAACTGTTTTTT	CASSPPGDRGEKLFF
TRBV28	TRBJ2-7	NA	NA	TGTGCCAGCAGTTCTATTGTCTACGAGCAGTACTTC	CASSSIVYEQYF
TRBV5-5	TRBJ1-4	NA	NA	TGTGCCAGCAGCTTAGGCCCCCGGGCAACTAATGAAAAACTGTTTTTT	CASSLGPRATNEKLFF
TRBV7-3	TRBJ1-6	NA	NA	TGTGCCAGCAGCTCAGGGGCCGGGAGCTCCTATAATTCACCCCTCCACTTT	CASSSGAGSSYNSPLHF
TRBV19	TRBJ2-2	NA	NA	TGTGCCAGTAACCGGAGGGCGAGCGGGGAGCTGTTTTTT	CASNRRASGELFF
TRBV5-1	TRBJ2-7	NA	NA	TGCGCCAGCAGCTTGTTGGGGAGCTCCTACGAGCAGTACTTC	CASSLLGSSYEQYF
TRBV6-4	TRBJ2-7	NA	NA	TGTGCCAGCAGTCACTACTCCGGACACTTCTCCTACGAGCAGTACTTC	CASSHYSGHFSYEQYF
TRBV2	TRBJ2-7	TRBD2	once	TGTGCCAGCCGAGGGACTAGCGGACCCAGCGAGCAGTACTTC	CASRGTSGPSEQYF
TRBV5-4	TRBJ2-1	TRBD2	NA	TGTGCCAGCAGCTTAGCGGGATTCTCCTACAATGAGCAGTTCTTC	CASSLAGFSYNEQFF
TRBV9	TRBJ1-2	NA	NA	TGTGCCAGCAGCGTCGAAGGGGGGACGCAGAAGGGCTACACCTTC	CASSVEGGTQKGYTF
TRBV7-8	TRBJ1-1	NA	NA	TGTGCCAGCAGCTTAGTACCTAAAGGGGGGTCGAACACTGAAGCTTTCTTT	CASSLVPKGGSNTEAFF
TRBV7-2	TRBJ1-1	NA	NA	TGTGCCAGCAGCTTATCGAGGGGTAACACTGAAGCTTTCTTT	CASSLSRGNTEAFF
TRBV6-6	TRBJ1-1	NA	NA	TGTGCCAGCAGTACCCGACACCTACTCATGAACACTGAAGCTTTCTTT	CASSTRHLLMNTEAFF
TRBV6-1	TRBJ1-2	NA	few	TGTGCCAGCAGTGAAGCAGATGCGAGCTTCTATGGCTACACCTTC	CASSEADASFYGYTF
TRBV27	TRBJ2-2	NA	NA	TGTGCCAGCAGTCCCTACAGGGCGGGGGAGCTGTTTTTT	CASSPYRAGELFF
TRBV28	TRBJ2-7	TRBD1	NA	TGTGCCAGCACCACACCGGGACAGGGGGCGATCGAGCAGTACTTC	CASTTPGQGAIEQYF
TRBV7-2	TRBJ2-7	TRBD2	once	TGTGCCAGCAGCTTAGTGGGAGCGGGGAACACCTACGAGCAGTACTTC	CASSLVGAGNTYEQYF
TRBV5-8	TRBJ2-1	NA	NA	TGTGCCAGCAGCTCTTCCCTTTACAATGAGCAGTTCTTC	CASSSSLYNEQFF
TRBV5-1	TRBJ2-5	NA	NA	TGCGCCAGCAGCTGGGCGAGGGAACAAGAGACCCAGTACTTC	CASSWAREQETQYF
TRBV5-1	TRBJ2-3	NA	NA	TGCGCCAGCAGGCCCCCAGGGGTAGGTACAGATACGCAGTATTTT	CASRPPGVGTDTQYF
TRBV11-3	TRBJ1-1	NA	NA	TGTGCCAGCAGCCAAGGAGTCACTGAAGCTTTCTTT	CASSQGVTEAFF
TRBV2	TRBJ2-3	TRBD2	NA	TGTGCCAGCCTAGCGGGATTCACAGATACGCAGTATTTT	CASLAGFTDTQYF
TRBV7-8	TRBJ2-3	NA	once	TGTGCCAGCAGGTCGTCAGTAGATACGCAGTATTTT	CASRSSVDTQYF
TRBV10-3	TRBJ2-3	TRBD1	NA	TGTGCGACCCGGGACAGAGGCACAGATACGCAGTATTTT	CATRDRGTDTQYF
TRBV9	TRBJ2-1	TRBD2	NA	TGTGCCGGCTACCCGGGACTAGCGAGTAATGAGCAGTTCTTC	CAGYPGLASNEQFF
TRBV7-9	TRBJ2-5	TRBD1	NA	TGTGCCAGCAGCTTAGGGGACAGGGGGCCTTTGGAGACCCAGTACTTC	CASSLGDRGPLETQYF
TRBV27	TRBJ2-1	NA	NA	TGTGCCAGCAGCGCGACAGCTTACAATGAGCAGTTCTTC	CASSATAYNEQFF
TRBV7-2	TRBJ2-5	NA	NA	TGTGCCAGCAGCTTAGGAGGGGGGGCAGAGACCCAGTACTTC	CASSLGGGAETQYF
TRBV5-1	TRBJ2-7	TRBD2	NA	TGCGCCAGCAGCTCTGGACTAGCGGGAGGGTTTGGCGAGCAGTACTTC	CASSSGLAGGFGEQYF
TRBV5-1	TRBJ1-6	NA	once	TGCGCCAGCAGCCCCCAGGACGGCAATTCACCCCTCCACTTT	CASSPQDGNSPLHF
TRBV5-1	TRBJ2-2	TRBD1	NA	TGCGCCAGCAGCTTCGACCAGGGGGCGGTCGGGGAGCTGTTTTTT	CASSFDQGAVGELFF
TRBV7-7	TRBJ1-4	NA	NA	TGTGCCAGCAGCTTAGCGCATGGGGGGCAACTGTTTTTT	CASSLAHGGQLFF
TRBV30	TRBJ1-2	TRBD1	NA	TGTGCCTGGAGCAGGGACAGGGGGCGAGTACGTTATGGCTACACCTTC	CAWSRDRGRVRYGYTF
TRBV2	TRBJ1-1	NA	NA	TGTGCCAGCAGTGCGGAAACCCTGGGGAACACTGAAGCTTTCTTT	CASSAETLGNTEAFF
TRBV27	TRBJ1-5	NA	NA	TGTGCCAGCAGTGGCTACAGGGATTCGCCCCAGCATTTT	CASSGYRDSPQHF
TRBV2	TRBJ2-7	NA	NA	TGTGCCAGCAGTGGGCAGGTTTTCGGCGAGCAGTACTTC	CASSGQVFGEQYF